This entry describes one TCR beta chain. Its matching antigen is unknown. CDR3 length: 19 amino acids. Germline CDR1 and CDR2: SGHDN and FVKESK. The ends lost 2 bases at V and 2 bases at J; junction bases unmatched: 10. This entry is derived from a study of T-cell reconstitution after alpha-beta-depleted transplantation in children. Study-wide points: Surviving recipient cells, namely T cells and thymic progenitors, were the source of high day-60 TCRbeta diversity in some patients. About two months after transplant, alpha-beta T cells reportedly came from several hundred expanded graft clones.

The authors prepared the TCRbeta library with unique molecular identifiers. TCRdb ran MiXCR on the PCR reads and lists one entry per CDR3 protein. The sample lists hundreds of thousands of distinct CDR3 sequences, roughly 13% occurring once. This chain uses TRBV14 with TRBJ2-5; 14 bases line up with TRBD2. Sequenced here: PBMCs, mostly from graft donor cells, sampled 360 days after TCRalphabeta/CD19-depleted stem cell transplant. This TCR was sampled from a male patient aged 10 to 17 who had a stem cell transplant for acute myeloid leukemia, so the T cells may come from the graft donor. The CDR3 coding sequence is TGTGCCAGCAGCCAACCTGGGACTAGCGGGAGCCTTCGGCAAGAGACCCAGTACTTC. Protein product: CASSQPGTSGSLRQETQYF.